A selection of T cell receptor beta chains follows, all from one sample in a study of OX40 agonist ivuxolimab in advanced cancers. Repertoires were generated with immunoSEQ multiplex PCR, while TCRdb's copy carries only in-frame clones and drops some. The table records roughly 80,000 clones, roughly four fifths of them present only once. Sequencing used CD4+ or CD8+ T cells sorted from blood, obtained in a trial of the OX40 agonist ivuxolimab. All receptors derive from an adult with an advanced solid tumor such as melanoma, head and neck, liver or kidney cancer. Each CDR3 is given with its conserved first and last residue. The order of the fields is clone size, V gene, J gene, D gene, CDR3 DNA, CDR3 protein. D genes are given only for firm matches. Clone size is stated in some rows and not others, as once, few, many or a class when expanded.

>NA|TRBV7-2|TRBJ2-1|NA
TGTGCCAGCAGCTTACTAGGGACTTACCACAATGAGCAGTTCTTC
CASSLLGTYHNEQFF
>NA|TRBV6-1|TRBJ1-3|TRBD1
TGTGCCACCCAGACAGGGGACGAAGGAAACACCATATATTTT
CATQTGDEGNTIYF
>NA|TRBV27|TRBJ1-1|NA
TGTGCCAGCAGTTTATCCTGGGGGGCCCGTGAAGCTTTCTTT
CASSLSWGAREAFF
>few|TRBV9|TRBJ1-6|TRBD1
TGTGCCAGCAGCGCTCCGACAGGGGCCTCTTCACCCCTCCACTTT
CASSAPTGASSPLHF
>NA|TRBV7-9|TRBJ1-3|NA
TGTGCCAGCACCACCATCGGGGCCGGAAACACCATATATTTT
CASTTIGAGNTIYF
>NA|TRBV6-6|TRBJ1-4|TRBD1
TGTGCCAGCAGAAGCAGGGGGGGGGATGAAAAACTGTTTTTT
CASRSRGGDEKLFF
>NA|TRBV5-1|TRBJ1-1|NA
TGCGCCAGCAGCCCGGAATTGGGGAGGACTGAAGCTTTCTTT
CASSPELGRTEAFF
>NA|TRBV27|TRBJ2-5|TRBD1
TGTGCCAGCAGTTTGGGACAGGGGGTCCGGGGGACCCAGTACTTC
CASSLGQGVRGTQYF
>NA|TRBV6-6|TRBJ1-1|NA
TGTGCCAGCAGTTACTCGCCAACTTTAGGGGAAGCTTTCTTT
CASSYSPTLGEAFF
>NA|TRBV5-6|TRBJ2-3|NA
TGTGCCAGCGCTCCGGGACTGGGTGACGATACGCAGTATTTT
CASAPGLGDDTQYF
>NA|TRBV18|TRBJ2-3|NA
TGTGCCAGCTCACCACCAGTCGGGGCCACAGATACGCAGTATTTT
CASSPPVGATDTQYF
>NA|TRBV19|TRBJ1-5|TRBD1
TGTGCCAGTAGTACCTCGGACAGGGTATATCAGCCCCAGCATTTT
CASSTSDRVYQPQHF
>NA|TRBV6-6|TRBJ2-7|TRBD2
TGTGCCAGCAGCCTACCCCGGGGGGGTCTCTACGAGCAGTACTTC
CASSLPRGGLYEQYF
>NA|TRBV19|TRBJ1-2|NA
TGTGCCAGTAGCTTGACAGGAACCTATGGCTACACCTTC
CASSLTGTYGYTF
>NA|TRBV5-1|TRBJ2-5|NA
TGCGCCAGCAGCTTGGCCGTGGGGAGTGGGGAGACCCAGTACTTC
CASSLAVGSGETQYF
>NA|TRBV6-1|TRBJ2-7|NA
TGTGCCAGCGGTAGGGTGACGGGCGAGCAGTACTTC
CASGRVTGEQYF
>NA|TRBV10-3|TRBJ2-7|NA
TGTGCCATCAGTGAGAACTACGAGCAGTACTTC
CAISENYEQYF
>NA|TRBV29-1|TRBJ1-1|TRBD1
TGCAGCGTTAGGGACAGGGGGCTGAACACTGAAGCTTTCTTT
CSVRDRGLNTEAFF
>few|TRBV2|TRBJ2-7|TRBD1
TGTGCCAGCAGTGAAGGGACAGGTGAATACTACGAGCAGTACTTC
CASSEGTGEYYEQYF
>few|TRBV6-1|TRBJ1-2|NA
TGTGCCAGCAGTGAAGTTGGGGGCGACTATGGCTACACCTTC
CASSEVGGDYGYTF
>NA|TRBV28|TRBJ2-5|TRBD1
TGTGCCAGCAGCCCATCGGGACAGCTCCAAGAGACCCAGTACTTC
CASSPSGQLQETQYF
>once|TRBV6-1|TRBJ2-6|NA
TGTGCCAGCAGTGAAGCGGATCTCGCGGGGTCTGGGGCCAACGTCCTGACTTTC
CASSEADLAGSGANVLTF
>once|TRBV28|TRBJ1-2|NA
TGTGCCAGCAGTTTACCTTCCTCCCAATTTGACCCCACCCTTTTCTTGTCCTATGGCTACACCTTC
CASSLPSSQFDPTLFLSYGYTF
>NA|TRBV4-1|TRBJ2-3|TRBD2
TGCGCCAGCAGCCAAGACCCGGGATTTAGCGGGGAAACAGATACGCAGTATTTT
CASSQDPGFSGETDTQYF
>NA|TRBV28|TRBJ1-6|NA
TGTGCCAGCAGTTTAGGCCGGGCGAACCCCCTCCACTTT
CASSLGRANPLHF
>NA|TRBV7-3|TRBJ1-1|TRBD1
TGTGCCAGCAGCTGGACAGGGGAAACTGAAGCTTTCTTT
CASSWTGETEAFF
>few|TRBV5-1|TRBJ1-6|NA
TGCGCCAGCACCGAAAGGGTAGGGGACTCACCCCTCCACTTT
CASTERVGDSPLHF
>NA|TRBV9|TRBJ2-1|NA
TGTGCCAGCAGCGCCTCTGGGAAGAGCTCCTACAATGAGCAGTTCTTC
CASSASGKSSYNEQFF
>NA|TRBV6-1|TRBJ2-5|TRBD1
TGTGCCAGCAGTGGGACAGGCCAAGAGACCCAGTACTTC
CASSGTGQETQYF
>NA|TRBV29-1|TRBJ2-7|NA
TGCAGCGTTCTCCACAACAGGGTTTACGAGCAGTACTTC
CSVLHNRVYEQYF
>NA|TRBV10-3|TRBJ1-6|TRBD1
TGTGCCATCAGTGAGTCGACTGGGACAGGGAATTCACCCCTCCACTTT
CAISESTGTGNSPLHF
>once|TRBV7-9|TRBJ2-5|TRBD2
TGTGCCAGCAGCCCCCCCCGGAGGACTAGCGGGGGTAGGGAGACCCAGTACTTC
CASSPPRRTSGGRETQYF
>NA|TRBV7-3|TRBJ2-1|TRBD1
TGTGCCAGCAGCTTAACAGGGGGCGCGGGTGAGCAGTTCTTC
CASSLTGGAGEQFF
>NA|TRBV30|TRBJ1-4|NA
TGTGCCTGGAGGGGTTGGAGAGCAACTAATGAAAAACTGTTTTTT
CAWRGWRATNEKLFF
>NA|TRBV5-6|TRBJ1-1|NA
TGTGCCAGCAGCCCAGGGACACTGAACACTGAAGCTTTCTTT
CASSPGTLNTEAFF
>NA|TRBV9|TRBJ2-3|TRBD2
TGTGCCAGCAGCCTCGAGGCTAGCGGGGGGGTAGATACGCAGTATTTT
CASSLEASGGVDTQYF
>NA|TRBV18|TRBJ2-3|NA
TGTGCCAGCTCACCACCGGTTCGGACAGATACGCAGTATTTT
CASSPPVRTDTQYF
>NA|TRBV28|TRBJ2-5|NA
TGTGCCAGCAGTTCTCGCGCCGGCCCAAGGACCCAGTACTTC
CASSSRAGPRTQYF
>NA|TRBV7-2|TRBJ1-1|NA
TGTGCCAGCAGCCCCCGAAGGTCCGGGCCTGAAGATGAAGCTTTCTTT
CASSPRRSGPEDEAFF
>few|TRBV11-2|TRBJ1-2|NA
TGTGCCAGCAGCTCTCAGAGTCGGGACTATGGCTACACCTTC
CASSSQSRDYGYTF
>NA|TRBV9|TRBJ1-6|NA
TGTGCCAGCAGCGTTCAGACTGGGAATTCACCCCTCCACTTT
CASSVQTGNSPLHF
>NA|TRBV25-1|TRBJ1-6|NA
TGTGCCAGCAGTGAATATATTCGGGGGGCGTCCGGATCACCCCTCCACTTT
CASSEYIRGASGSPLHF
>NA|TRBV4-1|TRBJ1-4|NA
TGCGCCAGCAGCCAAGACGCAGGGGCGTCTAATGAAAAACTGTTTTTT
CASSQDAGASNEKLFF
>NA|TRBV7-2|TRBJ1-6|NA
TGTGCCAGCAGCGGCGGGGGGGCTGACTTTTCACCCCTCCACTTT
CASSGGGADFSPLHF
>NA|TRBV30|TRBJ2-5|NA
TGTGCCTGGGAACTAGACGGGAAGACCCAGTACTTC
CAWELDGKTQYF
>NA|TRBV2|TRBJ2-1|TRBD2
TGTGCCAGCAACCGGGAGCGGGGTGTAGATGAGCAGTTCTTC
CASNRERGVDEQFF
>NA|TRBV19|TRBJ1-5|NA
TGTGCCAGTAGTTTGCAGGGTATCGGCAATCAGCCCCAGCATTTT
CASSLQGIGNQPQHF
>NA|TRBV19|TRBJ1-2|NA
TGTGCCAGCGTCAGTAGGGCTCGGGCTGGCTACACCTTC
CASVSRARAGYTF
>once|TRBV9|TRBJ1-2|TRBD1
TGTGCCAGCAGCGAGGACAGGGGGCGCAAGGGCTACACCTTC
CASSEDRGRKGYTF
>NA|TRBV28|TRBJ1-4|NA
TGTGCCAGCAGGGATAGAAGGTCTAATGAAAAACTGTTTTTT
CASRDRRSNEKLFF
>NA|TRBV6-1|TRBJ1-1|NA
TGTGCCAGCAGTGAACGAGGGGGTTACACTGAAGCTTTCTTT
CASSERGGYTEAFF
>NA|TRBV5-1|TRBJ2-7|NA
TGCGCCAGCAGCTGGGACGGCTACGAGCAGTACTTC
CASSWDGYEQYF
>NA|TRBV18|TRBJ2-2|TRBD1
TGTGCCAGCTCACTTGGACAGGGGGCGAGCGGGGAGCTGTTTTTT
CASSLGQGASGELFF
>NA|TRBV2|TRBJ1-5|NA
TGTGCCAGCAGTGAAATGGGTGCCAATAATCAGCCCCAGCATTTT
CASSEMGANNQPQHF